These 15 T cell receptor beta chains were all obtained from the same sample, sequenced in a study of T cell responses to AZD1222 COVID-19 vaccine. The method was immunoSEQ multiplex PCR; TCRdb's version includes in-frame clones alone and lacks a portion of them. The table has 150,000 to 200,000 clones, 75% to 90% seen once. The specimen was peripheral blood, collected on day 0 of AZD1222 vaccination. The receptor source for this set is an adult in good health.

The chain carries TRBV4-2 and TRBJ2-5; D unresolved. The length of the CDR3 is 15 residues. Germline CDR1 LGHNA, CDR2 YNFKEQ. V was clipped by 0 bases and J by 4 bases, with 12 bases between them. CDR3 in amino acids: CASSQDAVLVETQYF. The DNA of the CDR3 is TGTGCCAGCAGCCAAGATGCTGTACTCGTAGAGACCCAGTACTTC.

By its share, this clone is medium-sized. The sample contains more than one DNA sequence encoding this CDR3. The J gene is TRBJ2-7, the V gene TRBV28, with D perhaps being TRBD1 or TRBD2 (5 bases each). Germline CDR1 and CDR2: MDHEN and SYDVKM. The germline V and J ends were trimmed by 2 bases and 4 bases, with 9 bases remaining between them. The CDR3 loop spans 13 amino acids. The CDR3 region is CASSLTGRYEQYF. CDR3 nucleotide sequence: TGTGCCAGCAGTTTAACGGGACGTTACGAGCAGTACTTC.

The genes are TRBV19 and TRBJ1-4; the D gene is possibly TRBD1 (5 bases). The V end lost 0 bases, the J end lost 5 bases, and 10 bases lay between the germline ends. Germline V gives CDR1 LNHDA, CDR2 SQIVND (reference sequence). CDR3 length: 15 residues. The CDR3 loop reads CASSIDGTGNEKLFF. The CDR3 coding sequence is TGTGCCAGTAGTATAGATGGGACGGGGAATGAAAAACTGTTTTTT.

This clone was seen only a few times. The chain carries TRBV5-1 and TRBJ2-3; 8 nucleotides line up with TRBD2. The CDR3 spans 13 residues. Trimming cost V 7 bases and J 5 bases; bases outside gene matches: 6. Germline assignment: CDR1 SGHRS and CDR2 YFSETQ. The CDR3: CASQGLVGDTQYF. CDR3 in DNA: TGCGCCAGCCAGGGACTAGTGGGAGATACGCAGTATTTT.

The J gene is TRBJ2-3, the V gene TRBV14; 14 nucleotides agree with TRBD2. The CDR3 length is 17 residues. Germline CDR1 reads SGHDN; CDR2 reads FVKESK. J lost 5 bases, V lost 6 bases, and 10 bases had no gene match. The CDR3 DNA reads TGTGCCAGCAGTTCGGCCCCGGGACTAGCGGGGGAAGATACGCAGTATTTT. It yields the protein CASSSAPGLAGEDTQYF.

The V and J genes are TRBV10-3 and TRBJ2-7; a possible D gene is TRBD1 (6 bases). V lost 3 bases and J lost 2, with 14 bases in between. This CDR3 region has 15 residues. Germline V gene data show CDR1 as ENHRY and CDR2 as SYGVKD. This chain's CDR3 is CAISDSRTEPYEQYF. In DNA, the CDR3 is TGTGCCATCAGTGATTCGCGGACAGAGCCCTACGAGCAGTACTTC.

The gene calls are TRBV20-1 and TRBJ1-1; D is uncertain. V was pared by 7 bases and J by 0 bases, with 6 bases between. The CDR3 is 11 amino acids. Per germline, CDR1 DFQATT and CDR2 SNEGSKA (reference sequence). The CDR3 spells CSVGVNTEAFF. DNA of the CDR3: TGCAGTGTCGGAGTGAACACTGAAGCTTTCTTT.

The rearrangement joins TRBV11-2 to TRBJ2-1; no firm D call. CDR1 is SGHAT and CDR2 is FQNNGV in the germline V gene. V gave up 1 base and J gave up 6 bases, with 4 bases separating them. This CDR3 contains 12 residues. CDR3 amino acids: CASSLAGNEQFF. Here the CDR3 DNA reads TGTGCCAGCAGCTTAGCGGGCAATGAGCAGTTCTTC.

The chain is built from TRBV6-6 and TRBJ1-2, with 8 bases identical to TRBD1. This CDR3 spans 14 amino acids. Unmatched junction bases numbered 5, after V lost 2 bases and J lost 6 bases. Germline lookup yields CDR1 MNHNY and CDR2 SVGAGI (reference sequence). In nucleotides, the CDR3 is TGTGCCAGCAGTTACAGGCAGGGGGCCGATGGCTACACCTTC. This sequence encodes CASSYRQGADGYTF.

This chain joins TRBV4-2 and TRBJ2-1, with 16 nucleotides matching TRBD2. The CDR3 totals 19 residues. CDR1 and CDR2 (germline): LGHNA, YNFKEQ. After removal of 0 bases from V and 3 bases from J, the junction contained 5 bases not matched to a gene. CDR3 nucleotide sequence: TGTGCCAGCAGCCAAGAGGGGACTAGCGGGAGGGCCGTCTACAATGAGCAGTTCTTC. It translates to CASSQEGTSGRAVYNEQFF.

The CDR3 nucleotides read TGTGCCAGCAGCCAAGGGGCACAGAGCTCCTATAATTCACCCCTCCACTTT. This codes for CASSQGAQSSYNSPLHF. The V gene is TRBV3-1 (or the pseudogene TRBV3-2), the J gene TRBJ1-6; D not certain. The CDR3 sequence is 17 residues long. With 1 base removed from V and 0 bases from J, the gap between germline ends came to 10 bases. CDR1 is LGHDT, CDR2 YNNKEL, per germline (reference sequence).

The rearrangement links TRBV19 to TRBJ1-2; 9 positions match TRBD1. This CDR3 comprises 15 residues. J lost 4 bases, V lost 5 bases, and 8 bases had no gene match. Germline-derived CDR1 and CDR2 are LNHDA and SQIVND (reference sequence). Here the CDR3 DNA reads TGTGCCAGTAGTGACCGGGACAGGGAGCGCTATGGCTACACCTTC. This sequence encodes CASSDRDRERYGYTF.

The gene calls are TRBV5-1 and TRBJ1-4; unclear D gene. CDR1 and CDR2 (germline): SGHRS, YFSETQ. CDR3 length equals 14 residues. Trimming shortened V by 4 bases and J by 6 bases, and 13 bases separated the two germline ends. The DNA of the CDR3 is TGCGCCAGCAGCACATCAGCAGTCGATGAAAAACTGTTTTTT. Translation gives CASSTSAVDEKLFF.

J is TRBJ2-7 and V is TRBV5-1, with 10 bases that match TRBD2. The CDR3 is 17 amino acids. CDR1 and CDR2 (germline): SGHRS, YFSETQ. The V and J ends lost 2 bases and 8 bases, in that order; junction bases with no gene match: 16. CDR3 coding DNA: TGCGCCAGCAGCTTCTCCTTTCAAGCGGGAGGGCCTCCTCAGCAGTACTTC. It translates to CASSFSFQAGGPPQQYF. Using reference TRBV5-1 and TRBJ2-7 for the parts outside the CDR3, the full variable domain is KAGVTQTPRYLIKTRGQQVTLSCSPISGHRSVSWYQQTPGQGLQFLFEYFSETQRNKGNFPGRFSGRQFSNSRSEMNVSTLELGDSALYLCASSFSFQAGGPPQQYFGPGTRLTVT.

This rearrangement joins TRBV6-6 to TRBJ2-7, with D perhaps matching TRBD1 or TRBD2 (5 bases each). The germline CDR1 and CDR2 sequences are MNHNY and SVGAGI (reference sequence). The V and J ends lost 3 bases and 4 bases respectively, with 13 bases between them. The CDR3 loop spans 14 amino acids. The CDR3 here is CASSYEEGLYEQYF. CDR3 sequence (DNA): TGTGCCAGCAGTTATGAAGAGGGGCTTTACGAGCAGTACTTC.